This T cell receptor beta chain emerged from a study of human T cells and chemical hapten exposure. As for the study in general: Weekly scalp doses of diphenylcyclopropenone were given to patients during the approximately 23-week study. Study-wide results and limits: Patch test score rose with PT1 expanded TCRs, significant at 8, 16, 32, not 4. The study found expanded TCRs formed significantly more large CDR3 similarity clusters than controls.

Comments on this clonotype: The antigen remains unidentified.

Time point of the sample: patch test 3, about 24 weeks after DPC sensitization. The treatment was: therapeutic diphenylcyclopropenone sensitization with weekly scalp DPC. Investigators collected blood before applying each patch test. TCRdb re-derived calls from the RACE reads in MiXCR, one entry per CDR3 protein. The table lists 55,000 to 75,000 distinct CDR3 sequences, under 15% of them singletons. The TCR sequence derives from a young man with alopecia areata. Some clones in this sample may be carry-over from other donors' samples. The sample consisted of whole blood, taken in connection with sensitization to the hapten diphenylcyclopropenone (DPC).

The CDR3 here is CASSYGGQGQPQHF. The CDR3 DNA follows: TGTGCCAGCAGTTACGGGGGCCAGGGACAGCCCCAGCATTTT. This rearrangement joins TRBV27 to TRBJ1-5; D perhaps matches TRBD1 (6 bases). Germline V gene lookup returns CDR1 MNHEY and CDR2 SMNVEV (reference sequence). The CDR3 covers 14 residues. Trimming stripped 4 bases from V and 7 bases from J, with 14 bases between.